A selection of T cell receptor beta chains follows, all from one sample in a study of blood T cell repertoires in COVID-19. Sequenced by immunoSEQ multiplex PCR; TCRdb stores in-frame clones only, minus some. The table shows fewer than 450,000 clones, with about 88% occurring only once. Sequencing was done on a sample of PBMCs or T cells enriched from blood (not recorded which). These receptors were obtained from a woman aged 30 to 39 who had recovered from COVID-19. Both conserved end residues are part of each CDR3. D genes are given only for firm matches. Size is omitted from some rows. Given values are once, few, many or a class for expanded clones.

j_gene: TRBJ2-7
v_gene: TRBV7-9
abundance: NA
d_gene: TRBD1
CDR3aa: CASSTHTGQHFGEQYF
CDR3nt: TGTGCCAGCAGCACGCACACGGGACAGCATTTTGGCGAGCAGTACTTC

j_gene: TRBJ1-2
v_gene: TRBV7-9
abundance: NA
d_gene: TRBD1
CDR3aa: CASSLPGQDKPDEGYTF
CDR3nt: TGTGCCAGCAGCTTACCCGGACAGGACAAACCCGACGAGGGCTACACCTTC

j_gene: TRBJ2-3
v_gene: TRBV19
abundance: NA
d_gene: TRBD2
CDR3aa: CASSISSGGSDTQYF
CDR3nt: TGTGCCAGTAGTATATCCAGCGGGGGGTCAGATACGCAGTATTTT

j_gene: TRBJ2-1
v_gene: TRBV5-5
abundance: NA
d_gene: NA
CDR3aa: CASSPDSYNEQFF
CDR3nt: TGTGCCAGCAGCCCTGACAGTTACAATGAGCAGTTCTTC

j_gene: TRBJ2-2
v_gene: TRBV18
abundance: NA
d_gene: TRBD2
CDR3aa: CASSERGAGTGELFF
CDR3nt: TGTGCCAGCTCTGAGCGGGGGGCTGGCACCGGGGAGCTGTTTTTT

j_gene: TRBJ2-1
v_gene: TRBV2
abundance: NA
d_gene: TRBD2
CDR3aa: CASTPRRGGNEQFF
CDR3nt: TGTGCCAGCACCCCAAGGCGGGGGGGGAATGAGCAGTTCTTC

j_gene: TRBJ2-7
v_gene: TRBV28
abundance: NA
d_gene: TRBD1
CDR3aa: CASRAGTGFYEQYF
CDR3nt: TGTGCCAGCAGGGCCGGGACAGGATTCTACGAGCAGTACTTC

j_gene: TRBJ1-5
v_gene: TRBV6-1
abundance: NA
d_gene: TRBD1
CDR3aa: CASSERTGAQHF
CDR3nt: TGTGCCAGCAGTGAAAGGACAGGGGCCCAGCATTTT

j_gene: TRBJ1-5
v_gene: TRBV28
abundance: NA
d_gene: NA
CDR3aa: CASSFSPVGVNQPQHF
CDR3nt: TGTGCCAGCAGTTTTAGTCCGGTAGGGGTCAATCAGCCCCAGCATTTT

j_gene: TRBJ2-5
v_gene: TRBV27
abundance: NA
d_gene: NA
CDR3aa: CASSLITGYQETQYF
CDR3nt: TGTGCCAGCAGTCTTATCACAGGGTACCAAGAGACCCAGTACTTC

j_gene: TRBJ1-3
v_gene: TRBV6-6
abundance: once
d_gene: NA
CDR3aa: CASSPGHSGNTIYF
CDR3nt: TGTGCCAGCAGCCCAGGGCACTCTGGAAACACCATATATTTT

j_gene: TRBJ1-2
v_gene: TRBV3-1/TRBV3-2
abundance: once
d_gene: NA
CDR3aa: CASSQSPGDYGYTF
CDR3nt: TGTGCCAGCAGCCAATCCCCGGGAGACTATGGCTACACCTTC

j_gene: TRBJ2-7
v_gene: TRBV15
abundance: NA
d_gene: TRBD1
CDR3aa: CATSRFDRGDYEQYF
CDR3nt: TGTGCCACCAGCAGATTTGACAGGGGGGACTACGAGCAGTACTTC

j_gene: TRBJ2-5
v_gene: TRBV5-6
abundance: NA
d_gene: NA
CDR3aa: CASSLGGAGWTQYF
CDR3nt: TGTGCCAGCAGCTTGGGCGGGGCCGGCTGGACCCAGTACTTC

j_gene: TRBJ1-1
v_gene: TRBV7-9
abundance: NA
d_gene: TRBD1
CDR3aa: CASSWDRENTEAFF
CDR3nt: TGTGCCAGCAGCTGGGACAGGGAGAACACTGAAGCTTTCTTT

j_gene: TRBJ1-1
v_gene: TRBV28
abundance: NA
d_gene: NA
CDR3aa: CASKDWEIEAFF
CDR3nt: TGTGCCAGCAAGGACTGGGAAATTGAAGCTTTCTTT

j_gene: TRBJ2-5
v_gene: TRBV7-9
abundance: NA
d_gene: NA
CDR3aa: CASRTGGQETQYF
CDR3nt: TGTGCCAGCAGGACAGGCGGCCAAGAGACCCAGTACTTC

j_gene: TRBJ1-1
v_gene: TRBV19
abundance: NA
d_gene: TRBD1
CDR3aa: CASTPGTGPTEAFF
CDR3nt: TGTGCCAGTACCCCTGGGACAGGGCCCACTGAAGCTTTCTTT

j_gene: TRBJ1-6
v_gene: TRBV23-1
abundance: NA
d_gene: NA
CDR3aa: CASSPKWDYCSPLHF
CDR3nt: TGCGCCAGCAGTCCGAAATGGGACTACTGCTCACCCCTCCACTTT

j_gene: TRBJ2-7
v_gene: TRBV24-1
abundance: NA
d_gene: NA
CDR3aa: CATSEQLRGPRSYEQYF
CDR3nt: TGTGCCACCAGTGAGCAACTCAGGGGCCCCCGCTCCTACGAGCAGTACTTC

j_gene: TRBJ1-2
v_gene: TRBV4-3
abundance: few
d_gene: TRBD1
CDR3aa: CASSQAQKPRGAGYTF
CDR3nt: TGCGCCAGCAGCCAAGCCCAGAAGCCCAGGGGGGCTGGCTACACCTTC

j_gene: TRBJ1-2
v_gene: TRBV6-5
abundance: NA
d_gene: NA
CDR3aa: CASRTGYGYTF
CDR3nt: TGTGCCAGCAGAACAGGGTATGGCTACACCTTC

j_gene: TRBJ1-2
v_gene: TRBV19
abundance: NA
d_gene: NA
CDR3aa: CASTAAGPYGYTF
CDR3nt: TGTGCCAGTACGGCCGCGGGGCCCTATGGCTACACCTTC

j_gene: TRBJ2-2
v_gene: TRBV6-5
abundance: NA
d_gene: NA
CDR3aa: CASSYFQGSGTGELFF
CDR3nt: TGTGCCAGCAGTTACTTCCAGGGCTCGGGCACCGGGGAGCTGTTTTTT

j_gene: TRBJ2-5
v_gene: TRBV19
abundance: once
d_gene: NA
CDR3aa: CASRGTAKETQYF
CDR3nt: TGTGCCAGCCGCGGGACAGCAAAAGAGACCCAGTACTTC

j_gene: TRBJ2-3
v_gene: TRBV7-6
abundance: NA
d_gene: TRBD2
CDR3aa: CASSTQRGAPTGDTQYF
CDR3nt: TGTGCCAGCAGTACACAGCGGGGGGCCCCCACAGGAGATACGCAGTATTTT

j_gene: TRBJ2-1
v_gene: TRBV19
abundance: NA
d_gene: NA
CDR3aa: CASSIVGGYNEQFF
CDR3nt: TGTGCCAGTAGTATAGTCGGGGGCTACAATGAGCAGTTCTTC

j_gene: TRBJ1-4
v_gene: TRBV19
abundance: NA
d_gene: NA
CDR3aa: CASSRQTNEKLFF
CDR3nt: TGTGCCAGTAGCCGACAGACTAATGAAAAACTGTTTTTT

j_gene: TRBJ1-2
v_gene: TRBV3-1/TRBV3-2
abundance: NA
d_gene: TRBD1
CDR3aa: CASSQDRGHGYTF
CDR3nt: TGTGCCAGCAGCCAAGATAGGGGGCATGGCTACACCTTC